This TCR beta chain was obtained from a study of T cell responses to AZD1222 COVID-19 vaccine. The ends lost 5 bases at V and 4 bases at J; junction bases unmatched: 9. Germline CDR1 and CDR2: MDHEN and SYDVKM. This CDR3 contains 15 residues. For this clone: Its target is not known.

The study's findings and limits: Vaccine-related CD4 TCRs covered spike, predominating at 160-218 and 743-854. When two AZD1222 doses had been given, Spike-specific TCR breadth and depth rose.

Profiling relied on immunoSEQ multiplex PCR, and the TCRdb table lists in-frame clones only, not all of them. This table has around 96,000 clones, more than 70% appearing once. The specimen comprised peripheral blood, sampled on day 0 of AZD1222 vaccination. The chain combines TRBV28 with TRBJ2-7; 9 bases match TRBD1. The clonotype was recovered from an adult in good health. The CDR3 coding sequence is TGTGCCAGCAGTATTACGGGGACAGGGATGTACGAGCAGTACTTC. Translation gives CASSITGTGMYEQYF.